In its sample, the clone carrying this T cell receptor (beta chain) was seen a few times. The source of the sample is a study of long-term antiretroviral therapy in people with HIV. Per the germline V gene, CDR1 is SGHNT and CDR2 is YYREEE (reference sequence). V was pared by 4 bases and J by 1 base, with 8 bases between. This CDR3 region has 13 residues. Participants living with HIV all received treatment in the United States. The assay, immunoSEQ v3.0, was run at survey level. Sequencing was performed with immunoSEQ multiplex PCR; in TCRdb, only in-frame clones are kept and a portion is missing. The sample includes over 10,000 clones, approximately 71% of them seen just once.

The sequence derives from a woman in her thirties or forties with HIV. The chain carries TRBV5-4 and TRBJ1-1; D remains ambiguous. Sequenced material: unsorted PBMCs, taken 0.5 years before starting antiretroviral therapy. This CDR3 is CASSRGGNTEAFF. CDR3 nucleotides: TGTGCCAGCAGCCGGGGAGGGAACACTGAAGCTTTCTTT.